A selection of T cell receptor beta chains follows, all from one sample in a study of CD8+ T cells in alopecia areata. Produced via immunoSEQ multiplex PCR; TCRdb's table is partial and in-frame only. The sample holds 65,000 to 90,000 clones, roughly 47% seen once. Sequencing was performed on NKG2D-high CD8+ T cells sorted from blood. The receptors derive from a human donor with alopecia areata. CDR3s include the opening cysteine and the closing phenylalanine or tryptophan. D genes are given only for firm matches. The size field is filled for only some rows; it gives once, few, many or a size class.

.	TRBV15	.	TRBJ2-1	TGTGCCACCAGCAGAGATTCCCGCCCAGACAGGAAGGAGTTCTTC	CATSRDSRPDRKEFF
TRBD1	TRBV27	few	TRBJ2-3	TGTGCCAGCAGTCCGACAGGGGACCCGGATACGCAGTATTTT	CASSPTGDPDTQYF
.	TRBV28	.	TRBJ2-5	TGTGCCAGCAGTTTACCCAAACAGGCCGTGGTGGAGACCCAGTACTTC	CASSLPKQAVVETQYF
.	TRBV10-3	few	TRBJ2-7	TGTGCCATCAGTGAGTCGGGGGGTTACGAGCAGTACTTC	CAISESGGYEQYF
.	TRBV29-1	few	TRBJ2-7	TGCAGCGTTGGGGGATTCAGCTCCTACGAGCAGTACTTC	CSVGGFSSYEQYF
.	TRBV5-1	.	TRBJ2-5	TGCGCCAGACCGGGACCTCGGGAGACCCAGTACTTC	CARPGPRETQYF
.	TRBV11-2	.	TRBJ1-5	TGTGCCAGCAGCTTCGGGCGGGGAAATCAGCCCCAGCATTTT	CASSFGRGNQPQHF
TRBD2	TRBV29-1	.	TRBJ2-2	TGCAGCGCACTAGCGGGAGGGGCCGGGGAGCTGTTTTTT	CSALAGGAGELFF
.	TRBV6-5	once	TRBJ2-5	TGTGCCAGCAGTTTTAGACACCAAGAGACCCAGTACTTC	CASSFRHQETQYF
.	TRBV7-9	once	TRBJ2-3	TGTGCCAGCAGCTCCCTAGCGAGTCGGGCAGATACGCAGTATTTT	CASSSLASRADTQYF
.	TRBV9	once	TRBJ1-1	TGTGCCAGCAGCGAGGGGGGGTCCTACACTGAAGCTTTCTTT	CASSEGGSYTEAFF
TRBD1	TRBV2	.	TRBJ2-4	TGTGCCAGCAGTGACAGGGCAGGGGGAAACATTCAGTACTTC	CASSDRAGGNIQYF
.	TRBV7-3	.	TRBJ2-5	TGTGCCAGCAGCTTATCCAGTTCGGTTCAAGAGACCCAGTACTTC	CASSLSSSVQETQYF
TRBD1	TRBV4-1	few	TRBJ2-5	TGCGCCAGCAGCCAGGGGACAGGAGGGGCTGCGACCCAGTACTTC	CASSQGTGGAATQYF
.	TRBV28	few	TRBJ2-4	TGTGCCAGCAGTGGATGGGGAGCCAAAAACATTCAGTACTTC	CASSGWGAKNIQYF
TRBD1	TRBV27	.	TRBJ1-5	TGTGCCAGCAGTGAATTACAGGGGAGTCAGCCCCAGCATTTT	CASSELQGSQPQHF
TRBD1	TRBV5-6	.	TRBJ1-4	TGTGCCAGCAGCTTCGGGACAGCCGGTGGAAAACTGTTTTTT	CASSFGTAGGKLFF
.	TRBV5-6	.	TRBJ1-1	TGTGCCAGCAGCACAGGAGTTGGGAGGACTGAAGCTTTCTTT	CASSTGVGRTEAFF
.	TRBV5-4	.	TRBJ2-3	TGTGCCAGCAGCCGTTACACAGATACGCAGTATTTT	CASSRYTDTQYF
.	TRBV23-1	.	TRBJ2-7	TGCGCCAGCAGTCAAGGAGGGGCTGTTCTCGACGAGCAGTACTTC	CASSQGGAVLDEQYF
TRBD2	TRBV4-1	.	TRBJ2-5	TGCGCCAGCAGCCGGAGCGGGAGTTCAGAGACCCAGTACTTC	CASSRSGSSETQYF
TRBD2	TRBV29-1	few	TRBJ2-1	TGCAGCGTTGATGAAAGCGGGGAGTCCAATGAGCAGTTCTTC	CSVDESGESNEQFF
.	TRBV28	few	TRBJ2-7	TGTGCCAGCAGTTTAGGGTCCGATGGAGGCTACGAGCAGTACTTC	CASSLGSDGGYEQYF
.	TRBV28	few	TRBJ2-7	TGTGCCAGCAGTTTGCCGGCAGGGAGGACCTACGAGCAGTACTTC	CASSLPAGRTYEQYF
.	TRBV4-2	.	TRBJ2-7	TGTGCCAGCAGCCAAGATCGGTACGAGCAGTACTTC	CASSQDRYEQYF